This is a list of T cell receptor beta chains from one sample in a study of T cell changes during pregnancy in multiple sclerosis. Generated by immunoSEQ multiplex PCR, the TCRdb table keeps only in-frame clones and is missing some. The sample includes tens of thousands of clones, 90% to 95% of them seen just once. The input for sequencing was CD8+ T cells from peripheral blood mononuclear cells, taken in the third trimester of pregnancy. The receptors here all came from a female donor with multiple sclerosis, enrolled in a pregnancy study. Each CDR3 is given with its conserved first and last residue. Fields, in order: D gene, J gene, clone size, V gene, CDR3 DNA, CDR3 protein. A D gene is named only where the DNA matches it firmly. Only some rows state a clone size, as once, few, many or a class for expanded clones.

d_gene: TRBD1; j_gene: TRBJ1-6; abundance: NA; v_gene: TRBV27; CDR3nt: TGTGCCAGCAGTTACGGCCCCGGGACAGCCCCTTCACCCCTCCACTTT; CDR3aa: CASSYGPGTAPSPLHF
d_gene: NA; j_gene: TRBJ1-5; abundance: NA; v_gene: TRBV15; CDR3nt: TGTGCCACCAGCAGACATACAGGAGGGTTAAATCAGCCCCAGCATTTT; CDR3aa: CATSRHTGGLNQPQHF
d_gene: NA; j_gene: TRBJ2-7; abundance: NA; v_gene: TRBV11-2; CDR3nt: TGTGCCAGCAGCTTAGTAGACTACGAGCAGTACTTC; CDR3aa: CASSLVDYEQYF
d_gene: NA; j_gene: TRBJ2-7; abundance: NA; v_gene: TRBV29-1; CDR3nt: TGCAGCGTTGAAAGCCGTCGCGAGCAGTACTTC; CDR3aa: CSVESRREQYF
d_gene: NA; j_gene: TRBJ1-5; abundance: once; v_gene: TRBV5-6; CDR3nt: TGTGCCAGCAGCTTGGCCGGGATTCAGCAGCCCCAGCATTTT; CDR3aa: CASSLAGIQQPQHF
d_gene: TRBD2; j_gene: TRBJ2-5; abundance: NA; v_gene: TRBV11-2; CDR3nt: TGTGCCAGCCGGGGAAGCGGGGGTCAGGCCCAGTACTTC; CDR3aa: CASRGSGGQAQYF
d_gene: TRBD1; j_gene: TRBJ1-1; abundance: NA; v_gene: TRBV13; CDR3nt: TGTGCCAGCAGCTGGGGGACAGGGAACACTGAAGCTTTCTTT; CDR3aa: CASSWGTGNTEAFF
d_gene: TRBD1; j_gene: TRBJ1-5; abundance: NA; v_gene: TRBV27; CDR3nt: TGTGCCAGCAGTTTAGGAACAGGGGGTCAGCCCCAGCATTTT; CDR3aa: CASSLGTGGQPQHF
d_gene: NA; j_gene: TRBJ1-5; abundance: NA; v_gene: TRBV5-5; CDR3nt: TGTGCCAGCAGCTTGGAGAGGGTTCAGCCCCAGCATTTT; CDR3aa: CASSLERVQPQHF
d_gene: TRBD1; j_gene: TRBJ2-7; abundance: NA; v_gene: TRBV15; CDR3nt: TGTGCCACCAGCAGACCGGGACAGGGCGTCTACGAGCAGTACTTC; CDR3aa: CATSRPGQGVYEQYF
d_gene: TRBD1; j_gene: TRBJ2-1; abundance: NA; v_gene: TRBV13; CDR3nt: TGTGCCAGCAGCCCCGGGACAGGGAAAACCTACAATGAGCAGTTCTTC; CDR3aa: CASSPGTGKTYNEQFF
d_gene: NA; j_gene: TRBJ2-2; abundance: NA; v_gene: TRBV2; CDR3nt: TGTGCCAGCAGTGATCCAGAACAGCAGAACACCGGGGAGCTGTTTTTT; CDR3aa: CASSDPEQQNTGELFF
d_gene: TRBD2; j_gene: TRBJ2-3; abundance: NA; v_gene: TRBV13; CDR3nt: TGTGCCAGCAGCGCCGGGACTAGCGGGGGCACAGATACGCAGTATTTT; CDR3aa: CASSAGTSGGTDTQYF
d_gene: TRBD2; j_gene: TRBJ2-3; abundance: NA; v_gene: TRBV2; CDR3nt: TGTGCCAGCAGCGGACCGGGACTAAAAAGGACAGATACGCAGTATTTT; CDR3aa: CASSGPGLKRTDTQYF
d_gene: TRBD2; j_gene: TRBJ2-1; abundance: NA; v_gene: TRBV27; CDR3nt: TGTGCCAGCAGTGTCCTAGCGGGGGGGCCTGGGGATGAGCAGTTCTTC; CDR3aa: CASSVLAGGPGDEQFF
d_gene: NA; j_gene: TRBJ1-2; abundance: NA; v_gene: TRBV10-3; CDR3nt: TGTGCCATCAGTGTGGGCAGGGGTGAAACTAATGGCTACACCTTC; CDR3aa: CAISVGRGETNGYTF
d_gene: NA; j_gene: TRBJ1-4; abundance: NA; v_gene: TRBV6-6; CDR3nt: TGTGCCTCCGGGGTATCGGGCGGACGGGATCCGGAAAAACTGTTTTTT; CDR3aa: CASGVSGGRDPEKLFF
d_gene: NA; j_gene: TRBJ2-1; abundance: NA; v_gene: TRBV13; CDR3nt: TGTGCCAGCAGCTCGCGCCCTGCGAATGAGCAGTTCTTC; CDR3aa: CASSSRPANEQFF
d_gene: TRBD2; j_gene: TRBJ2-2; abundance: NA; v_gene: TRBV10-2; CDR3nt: TGCGCCAGCAGCCCCCGGGAGGGGTCAACCGGGGAGCTGTTTTTT; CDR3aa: CASSPREGSTGELFF
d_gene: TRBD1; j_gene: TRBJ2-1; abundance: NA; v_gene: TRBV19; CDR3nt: TGTGCCAGTAGTATAGATGCCGGGACAGGCAACAACAATGAGCAGTTCTTC; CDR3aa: CASSIDAGTGNNNEQFF
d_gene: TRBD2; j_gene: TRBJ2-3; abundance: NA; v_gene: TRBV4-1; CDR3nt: TGCGCCAGCAGCCCCTATTCCGGGACTAGCGGGGATACGCAGTATTTT; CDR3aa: CASSPYSGTSGDTQYF
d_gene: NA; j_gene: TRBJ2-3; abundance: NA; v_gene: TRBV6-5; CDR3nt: TGTGCCAGCAGGGGAGCTAGCGCCTACACAGATACGCAGTATTTT; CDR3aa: CASRGASAYTDTQYF
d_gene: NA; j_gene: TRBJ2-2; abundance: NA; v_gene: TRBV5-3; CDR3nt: TGTGCCAGAAGCGCCCGGCGGCGGCAGATCACCGGGGAGCTGTTTTTT; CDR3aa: CARSARRRQITGELFF
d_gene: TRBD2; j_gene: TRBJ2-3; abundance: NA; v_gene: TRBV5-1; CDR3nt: TGCGCCAGCAGCTTGAAGAGCGGGGCGGCCACAGATACGCAGTATTTT; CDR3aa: CASSLKSGAATDTQYF
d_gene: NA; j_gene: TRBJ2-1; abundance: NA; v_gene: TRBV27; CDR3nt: TGTGCCAGCAGTAGGCGGAACGAGACCTACAATGAGCAGTTCTTC; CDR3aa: CASSRRNETYNEQFF
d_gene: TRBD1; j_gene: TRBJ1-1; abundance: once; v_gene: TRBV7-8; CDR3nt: TGTGCCAGCAGCTCGTGGACAGGTCGGACTGAAGCTTTCTTT; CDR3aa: CASSSWTGRTEAFF
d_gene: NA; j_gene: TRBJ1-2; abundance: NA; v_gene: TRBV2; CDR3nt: TGTGCCAGCAGTCCGAGAGCAGGCTATGGCTACACCTTC; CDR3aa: CASSPRAGYGYTF
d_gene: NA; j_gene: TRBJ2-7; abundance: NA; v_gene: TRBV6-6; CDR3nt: TGTGCCAGCAGTTACCCCAGGGCAGGGGAAACCTACGAGCAGTACTTC; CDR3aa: CASSYPRAGETYEQYF
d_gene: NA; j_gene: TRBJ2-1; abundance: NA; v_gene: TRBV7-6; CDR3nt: TGTGCCAGCAGCTTCCTCCCGGGGGTCTACAATGAGCAGTTCTTC; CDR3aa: CASSFLPGVYNEQFF
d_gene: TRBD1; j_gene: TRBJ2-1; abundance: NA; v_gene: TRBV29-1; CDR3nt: TGCAGCGTTGAAGGGACAGGGGGTGCTACCCTCTCCTACAATGAGCAGTTCTTC; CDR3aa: CSVEGTGGATLSYNEQFF
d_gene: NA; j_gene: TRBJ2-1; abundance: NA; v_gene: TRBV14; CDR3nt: TGTGCCAGCAGCCAAGCGGAGAGGTACAATGAGCAGTTCTTC; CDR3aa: CASSQAERYNEQFF
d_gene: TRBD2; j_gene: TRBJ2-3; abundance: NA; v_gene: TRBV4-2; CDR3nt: TGTGCCAGCAGCCAGGGACTAGCGGGGGGGCCGGGCACAGATACGCAGTATTTT; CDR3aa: CASSQGLAGGPGTDTQYF
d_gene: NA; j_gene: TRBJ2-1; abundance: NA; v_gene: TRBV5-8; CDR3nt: TGTGCCAGCAGCTTGGGATCTAGAGAGGCGGCGATCTACAATGAGCAGTTCTTC; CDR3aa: CASSLGSREAAIYNEQFF
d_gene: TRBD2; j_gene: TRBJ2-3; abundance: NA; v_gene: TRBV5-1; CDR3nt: TGCGCCAGCAGCTTGGCCGGCGGGGGATGGGTAGATACGCAGTATTTT; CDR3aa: CASSLAGGGWVDTQYF
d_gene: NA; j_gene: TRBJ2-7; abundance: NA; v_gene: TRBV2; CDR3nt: TGTGCCACCTCCTTTCGCAGAACCTACGAGCAGTACTTC; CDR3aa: CATSFRRTYEQYF
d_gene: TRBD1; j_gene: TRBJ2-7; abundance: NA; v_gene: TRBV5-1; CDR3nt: TGCGCCAGCAGCCCCCTCTGGACAGGGCGTTACGAGCAGTACTTC; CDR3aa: CASSPLWTGRYEQYF
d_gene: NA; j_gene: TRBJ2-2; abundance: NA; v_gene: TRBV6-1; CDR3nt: TGTGCCAGCAGTGAAGTGGCGGGGCCCGGGGAGCTGTTTTTT; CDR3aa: CASSEVAGPGELFF
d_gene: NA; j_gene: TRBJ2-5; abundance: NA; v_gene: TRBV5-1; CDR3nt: TGCGCCAGCAGCTTGGTTACCGCGGGGGCAGAGACCCAGTACTTC; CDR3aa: CASSLVTAGAETQYF
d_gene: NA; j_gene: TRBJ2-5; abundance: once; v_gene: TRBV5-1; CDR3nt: TGCGCCAGCAGCTTGGACAGACAAGAGACCCAGTACTTC; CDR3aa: CASSLDRQETQYF
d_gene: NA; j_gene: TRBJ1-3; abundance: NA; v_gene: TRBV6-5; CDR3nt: TGTGCCAGCAGTTACGAACTCTCTGGAAACACCATATATTTT; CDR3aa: CASSYELSGNTIYF
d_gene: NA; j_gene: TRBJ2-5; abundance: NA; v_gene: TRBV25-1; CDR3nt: TGTGCCAGCAGTTCCCCCGGGAGCGGAGGAGAGACCCAGTACTTC; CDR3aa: CASSSPGSGGETQYF
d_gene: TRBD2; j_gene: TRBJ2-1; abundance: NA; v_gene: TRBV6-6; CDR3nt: TGTGCCAGCAGTTATAGCGGGGGGTACAATGAGCAGTTCTTC; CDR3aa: CASSYSGGYNEQFF
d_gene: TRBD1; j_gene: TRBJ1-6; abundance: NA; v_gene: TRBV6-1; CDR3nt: TGTGCCAGCAGCCCGGGGACAGCTCCTAATTCACCCCTCCACTTT; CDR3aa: CASSPGTAPNSPLHF
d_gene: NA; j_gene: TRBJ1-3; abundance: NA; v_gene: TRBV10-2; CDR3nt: TGCGCCAGCAGTGAGCTGGGGCCTACTGGAAACACCATATATTTT; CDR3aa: CASSELGPTGNTIYF
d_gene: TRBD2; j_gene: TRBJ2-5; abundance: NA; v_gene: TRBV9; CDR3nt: TGTGCCAGCAACCTAGCGGGGGGACAAGAGACCCAGTACTTC; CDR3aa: CASNLAGGQETQYF
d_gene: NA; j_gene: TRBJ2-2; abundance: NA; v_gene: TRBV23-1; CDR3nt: TGCGCCAGCAGTCAATCGGAGGGTACCGGGGAGCTGTTTTTT; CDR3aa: CASSQSEGTGELFF